This note documents a single T cell receptor (beta chain) sequence. With a J-beta primer mix and a sample-barcoded 5' primer, a second PCR ran 7 to 11 cycles. TCRdb re-called the 5' RACE reads with MiXCR, one entry per CDR3 protein. Of about 650,000 distinct CDR3 sequences in the sample, roughly half were seen once. V was clipped by 8 bases and J by 7 bases, with 12 bases between them. The CDR3 length is 12 residues. Germline values: CDR1 SNHLY, CDR2 FYNNEI. This specimen comes from a study of blood T cells in healthy people across ages. Sequenced input: blood. This chain connects TRBV2 to TRBJ2-1; D assignment may be TRBD1 or TRBD2 (7 bases each). This clonotype originated in a woman of 80 years or more in good health. The CDR3 spells CASGQGGNEQFF. DNA of the CDR3: TGTGCCAGCGGGCAGGGGGGGAATGAGCAGTTCTTC.